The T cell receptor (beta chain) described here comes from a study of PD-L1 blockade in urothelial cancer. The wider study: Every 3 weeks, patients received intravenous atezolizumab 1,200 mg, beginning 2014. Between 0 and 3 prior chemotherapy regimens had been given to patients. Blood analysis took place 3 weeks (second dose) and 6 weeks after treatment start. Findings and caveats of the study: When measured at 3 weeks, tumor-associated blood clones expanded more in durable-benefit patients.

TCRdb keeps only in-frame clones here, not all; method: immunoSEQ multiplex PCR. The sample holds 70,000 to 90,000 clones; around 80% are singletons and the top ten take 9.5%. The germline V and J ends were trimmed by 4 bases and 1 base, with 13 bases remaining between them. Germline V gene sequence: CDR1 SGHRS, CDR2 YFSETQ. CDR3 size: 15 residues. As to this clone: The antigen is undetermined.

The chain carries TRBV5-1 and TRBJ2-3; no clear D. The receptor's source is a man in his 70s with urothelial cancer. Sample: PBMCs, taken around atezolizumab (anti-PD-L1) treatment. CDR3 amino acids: CASSPSARGTDTQYF. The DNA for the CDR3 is TGCGCCAGCAGCCCCTCAGCGAGAGGCACAGATACGCAGTATTTT.